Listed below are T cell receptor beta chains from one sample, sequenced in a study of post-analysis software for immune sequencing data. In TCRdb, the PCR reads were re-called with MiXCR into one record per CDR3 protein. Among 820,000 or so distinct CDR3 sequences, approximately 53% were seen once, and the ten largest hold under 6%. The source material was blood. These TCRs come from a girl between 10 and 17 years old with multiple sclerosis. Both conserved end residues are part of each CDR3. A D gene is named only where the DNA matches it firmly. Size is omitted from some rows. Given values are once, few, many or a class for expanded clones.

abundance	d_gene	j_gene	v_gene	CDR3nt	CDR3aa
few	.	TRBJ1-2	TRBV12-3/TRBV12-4	TGTGCCAGCAGGTACAGGGCCGGCTATGGCTACACCTTC	CASRYRAGYGYTF
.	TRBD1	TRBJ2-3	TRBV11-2	TGTGCCAGCAGCAACTACGACAGGGGGCAAGCGGATACGCAGTATTTT	CASSNYDRGQADTQYF
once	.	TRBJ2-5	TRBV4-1	TGCGCCAGCAGCCAAGATTTCGAGAGTAGGGAGACCCAGTACTTC	CASSQDFESRETQYF
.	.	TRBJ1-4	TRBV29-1	TGCAGCGTCCATAATGACAAACTGTTTTTT	CSVHNDKLFF
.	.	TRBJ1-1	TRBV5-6	TGTGCCAGCAGCTTCCGGGACGGGAACACTGAAGCTTTCTTT	CASSFRDGNTEAFF
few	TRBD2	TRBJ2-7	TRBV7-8	TGTGCCAGCAGCTCCTCCGGGACTAGCGGGGGAGGCAACGAGCAGTACTTC	CASSSSGTSGGGNEQYF
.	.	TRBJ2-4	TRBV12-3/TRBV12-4	TGTGCCAGCAGTTTGAGAGTGATGCGGAACACACCCAACATTCAGTACTTC	CASSLRVMRNTPNIQYF
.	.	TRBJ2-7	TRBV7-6	TGTGCCAGCAGCCCTCGAACGGCCCTTTTCTCCTACGAGCAGTACTTC	CASSPRTALFSYEQYF
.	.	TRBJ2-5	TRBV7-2	TGTGCCAGCAGCGTGGTTGGTGTAGAGACCCAGTACTTC	CASSVVGVETQYF
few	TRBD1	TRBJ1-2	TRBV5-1	TGCGCCAGCAGCTTGCGCAGGGGGGATGGCTACACCTTC	CASSLRRGDGYTF
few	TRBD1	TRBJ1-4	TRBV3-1	TGTGCCAGCAGCCGCAGGGGGACACGGACTAATGAAAAACTGTTTTTT	CASSRRGTRTNEKLFF
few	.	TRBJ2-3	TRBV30	TGTGCCTGGAGTCTGGCATTCAGCACAGATACGCAGTATTTT	CAWSLAFSTDTQYF
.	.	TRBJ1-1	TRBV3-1	TGTGCCAGCAGCCCCCGGGAACTTGGGACTGAAGCTTTCTTT	CASSPRELGTEAFF
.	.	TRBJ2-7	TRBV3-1	TGTGCCAGCAGCCCTCGGGACGGGGCGCGTGGCGAGCAGTACTTC	CASSPRDGARGEQYF
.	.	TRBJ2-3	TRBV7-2	TGTGCCAGCCATGGTTCTTTCACAGATACGCAGTATTTT	CASHGSFTDTQYF
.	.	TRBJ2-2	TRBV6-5	TGTGCCAGCAGTTATCTGGCGGCGAACACCGGGGAGCTGTTTTTT	CASSYLAANTGELFF
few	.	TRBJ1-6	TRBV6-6	TGTGCCAGTAACAAAGCGGGAGATAATTCACCCCTCCACTTT	CASNKAGDNSPLHF
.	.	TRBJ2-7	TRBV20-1	TGCAGTGCTAGTCGACAGGCCCCTCGCTACGAGCAGTACTTC	CSASRQAPRYEQYF
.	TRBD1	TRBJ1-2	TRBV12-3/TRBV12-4	TGTGCCAGCAGTCCGCAGACAGGGTTAGCTAACTATGGCTACACCTTC	CASSPQTGLANYGYTF
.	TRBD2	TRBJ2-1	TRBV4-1	TGCGCCAGCAGCCATCTAGCGGGATCGGATGAGCAGTTCTTC	CASSHLAGSDEQFF
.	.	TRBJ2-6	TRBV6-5	TGTGCCAGCAGTTACTGGGGGGGAGGGGGCCACTCTGGGGCCAACGTCCTGACTTTC	CASSYWGGGGHSGANVLTF
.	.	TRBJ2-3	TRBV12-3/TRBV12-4	TGTGCCAGCAGTCCCCTCCGGGGGCCCAGCACAGATACGCAGTATTTT	CASSPLRGPSTDTQYF
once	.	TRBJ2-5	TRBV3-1	TGTGCCAGCAGCCAGCCCTCGGGGGTTAGGGTGGGTGAGACCCAGTACTTC	CASSQPSGVRVGETQYF
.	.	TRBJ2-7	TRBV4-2	TGTGCCAGCAGCCAAGATCGGGGGGCCTCCTACGAGCAGTACTTC	CASSQDRGASYEQYF
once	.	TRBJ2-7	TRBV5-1	TGCGCCAGCAGCTTGGGGTTGCAGGGCAAGTACGAGCAGTACTTC	CASSLGLQGKYEQYF
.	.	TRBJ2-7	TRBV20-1	TGCAGTGCCGAGGGAAGCGTCTCCTACGAGCAGTACTTC	CSAEGSVSYEQYF
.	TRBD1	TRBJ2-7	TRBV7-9	TGTGTCAGCAGCTTAGAAGGGACAGGAACGGGTGAGCAGTACTTC	CVSSLEGTGTGEQYF
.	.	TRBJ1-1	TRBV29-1	TGCAGCGTTGAGGGGGGAGGTAGGACTGAAGCTTTCTTT	CSVEGGGRTEAFF
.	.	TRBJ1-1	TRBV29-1	TGCAGCGTCGGAGCGTTGCTCTTACCTGAAGCTTTCTTT	CSVGALLLPEAFF
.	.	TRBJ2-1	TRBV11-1	TGTGCCAGCAGATCGCTCTCCTACAATGAGCAGTTCTTC	CASRSLSYNEQFF
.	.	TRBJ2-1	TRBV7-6	TGTGCCAGCAGCTTAACTTGGAGGGGGGGGTACAATGAGCAGTTCTTC	CASSLTWRGGYNEQFF
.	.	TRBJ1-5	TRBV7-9	TGTGCCAGCAGCGGAGGGGTCTCAGGTCAGCCCCAGCATTTT	CASSGGVSGQPQHF
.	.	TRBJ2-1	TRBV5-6	TGTGCCAGCAGTCTGCAGGAGGGGCAGTTCTTC	CASSLQEGQFF
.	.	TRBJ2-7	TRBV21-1	TGTGCCAGCGAAACCCACGAGCAGTACTTC	CASETHEQYF
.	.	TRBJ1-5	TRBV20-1	TGCAGTGCTAGAGATTTTTCAGGGGCACCTTATAGCAATCAGCCCCAGCATTTT	CSARDFSGAPYSNQPQHF
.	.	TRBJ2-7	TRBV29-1	TGCAGCGTTGGGTTGCGTTGGGGCAGCGACTACGAGCAGTACTTC	CSVGLRWGSDYEQYF
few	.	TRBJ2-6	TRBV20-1	TGCAGTGCTAGAGCCCTCAGCTCTGGGGCCAACGTCCTGACTTTC	CSARALSSGANVLTF
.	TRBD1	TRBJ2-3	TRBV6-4	TGTGCCAGCAGTGACGGGACAGGGGATACGCAGTATTTT	CASSDGTGDTQYF
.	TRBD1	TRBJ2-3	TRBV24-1	TGTGCCACCAGTGATTGGACAGGGTCAGATACGCAGTATTTT	CATSDWTGSDTQYF
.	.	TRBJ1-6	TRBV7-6	TGTGCCAGCAGCTTAACAGGACATTCACCCCTCCACTTT	CASSLTGHSPLHF
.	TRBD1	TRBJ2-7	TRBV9	TGTGCCAGCAGCGCCGGGACAGGCGAGCAGTACTTC	CASSAGTGEQYF
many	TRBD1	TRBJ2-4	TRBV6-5	TGTGCCAGCAGTTACTCGAGGACAGGGGCGGACATTCAGTACTTC	CASSYSRTGADIQYF
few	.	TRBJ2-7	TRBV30	TGTGCCTGGAGTAAAGGGATAGGGTACAATGAGCAGTACTTC	CAWSKGIGYNEQYF
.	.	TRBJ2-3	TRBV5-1	TGCGACAGCAGCCCCTCCGACGGGTGGCGCCCTGGGCGCACAGATACGCAGTATTTT	CDSSPSDGWRPGRTDTQYF
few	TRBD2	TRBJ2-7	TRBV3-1	TGTGCCAGCAGCATCCACACTCCGGGACTAGCTTACGAGCAGTACTTC	CASSIHTPGLAYEQYF
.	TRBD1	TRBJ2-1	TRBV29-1	TGCAGCGTTGAAGGCACGCAGGGGGCTTTCTTCTACAATGAGCAGTTCTTC	CSVEGTQGAFFYNEQFF
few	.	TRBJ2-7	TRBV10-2	TGCGCCAGCAGTGAGCGGGAGAATGTAAACTACGAGCAGTACTTC	CASSERENVNYEQYF
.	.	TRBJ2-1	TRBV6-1	TGTGTCAGCAGTGATGTGGGTTCCTACAATGAGCAGTTCTTC	CVSSDVGSYNEQFF
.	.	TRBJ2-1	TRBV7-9	TGTGCCAGCAGCACGCCCGTGAGGGGTGGTCATCTCAATGAGCAGTTCTTC	CASSTPVRGGHLNEQFF
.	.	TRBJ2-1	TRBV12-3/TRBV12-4	TGTGTCAGCAGTTTACGCCCCTACAATGAGCAGTTCTTC	CVSSLRPYNEQFF
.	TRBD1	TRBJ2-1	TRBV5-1	TGCGCCAGCAGCTTGGTTGTTACGGGACAGGGCTACAATGAGCAGTTCTTC	CASSLVVTGQGYNEQFF
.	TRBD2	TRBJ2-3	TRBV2	TGTGCCAGCAAGACTAGCGGGACTACAGATACGCAGTATTTT	CASKTSGTTDTQYF
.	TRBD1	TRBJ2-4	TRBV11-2	TGTGCCAGCAGCCTCCGGGACAGGGGTAAAAACATTCAGTACTTC	CASSLRDRGKNIQYF